This T cell receptor (beta chain) comes out of a study of T cell responses to AZD1222 COVID-19 vaccine (dated by TCRdb to the early 2020s). In terms of the full investigation: AZD1222 recipients given second doses at about 4 weeks or at about 12 weeks were pooled, since spike-specific TCR depth and breadth were not found to differ between the two schedules. Trial participants were enrolled into age subgroups of 18-55, 56-69 and 70-plus years, which contained about 150, 27 and 61 TCR-sequenced participants, respectively. TCR sequencing was performed for roughly 250 trial participants, of whom about 200 were given two doses of AZD1222 and around 26 were given two doses of MenACWY control vaccine. Paper-wide results and their limitations: The whole spike protein was spanned by vaccine-associated CD4 TCRs, and dominant responses were seen in regions 160-218 and 743-854. Spike-specific TCR breadth and depth rose significantly after two AZD1222 doses compared with day 0 and with MenACWY recipients. Because no day 14 peak-response samples were available, the repertoires could be characterized only after the peak T cell response. The 56-69-year group was small, and its depth increase did not reach significance, likely because of low power. Participants were mostly white British and included more females than males, and it was suggested by the authors that clonal diversity may have been underestimated. Conclusions about previously exposed vaccinees were limited because only 5 or 6 AZD1222 recipients were SARS-CoV-2 seropositive at baseline. Reportedly, almost half of the unique spike-specific TCRs recognized epitopes lying outside the regions that are mutated in the B.1.351 and B.1.1.7 variants.

A remark on this clone: Which antigen it targets is not known. No much larger clone exists at a distance of one base, and base qualities are not known.

The CDR3 regions of human TCRbeta chains were analyzed by immunosequencing. From the authors' description of their analysis: Repertoire TCRs were matched against a reference library of SARS-CoV-2-specific TCRs generated with the MIRA antigen-specificity platform. Breadth meant the fraction of unique TCRs that were SARS-CoV-2-associated, whereas depth meant the fraction of total T cells that were SARS-CoV-2-associated. Using the MIRA data, each spike-specific TCR was mapped to the spike region that the TCR reacts to and placed in a CD4 or CD8 class. Log10-transformed breadth and depth values were compared by one-way ANOVA with Sidak's multiple comparisons tests. In TCRdb, the immuneACCESS table is reduced to in-frame sequences with V and J assigned. These tables do not hold every clone; where another copy was compared, an unresolved V gene accounts for under half, and the others remain unexplained. The V and J calls and the clone size are those of that table, but D and trimming were determined from the DNA. This sample lists 110,000 to 150,000 clones; 93% were detected once. Approximately 4.9% of the sample lies in the top ten.

V and J are trimmed by 0 bases and 2 bases, and the gene matches miss 0 bases of the junction. Including cysteine and phenylalanine, the CDR3 has 14 amino acids. The entry retains the CDR3 DNA only, 42 bases that are in frame from base 1. CDR1 SGHVS and CDR2 FNYEAQ are derived from the germline V gene. The intended sense of this specimen's time point label: baseline before first vaccination. Samples from vaccinated people were obtained from the UK trials COV001 and COV002, which included a single-blind randomized controlled phase 2/3 trial of AZD1222 (ChAdOx1 nCoV-19) in healthy adults. Trial participant PBMC samples were collected at day 0 and day 28 after the second dose for TCRbeta chain sequencing.

The source is an adult in good health. Material: peripheral blood, obtained on day 0 of AZD1222 vaccination. The rearranged chain carries TRBV7-6 and TRBJ2-5; 7 central nucleotides agree with TRBD1. The nucleotide sequence is TGTGCCAGCAGCTTAGCCAGGGGGCAAGAGACCCAGTACTTC. It encodes CASSLARGQETQYF.